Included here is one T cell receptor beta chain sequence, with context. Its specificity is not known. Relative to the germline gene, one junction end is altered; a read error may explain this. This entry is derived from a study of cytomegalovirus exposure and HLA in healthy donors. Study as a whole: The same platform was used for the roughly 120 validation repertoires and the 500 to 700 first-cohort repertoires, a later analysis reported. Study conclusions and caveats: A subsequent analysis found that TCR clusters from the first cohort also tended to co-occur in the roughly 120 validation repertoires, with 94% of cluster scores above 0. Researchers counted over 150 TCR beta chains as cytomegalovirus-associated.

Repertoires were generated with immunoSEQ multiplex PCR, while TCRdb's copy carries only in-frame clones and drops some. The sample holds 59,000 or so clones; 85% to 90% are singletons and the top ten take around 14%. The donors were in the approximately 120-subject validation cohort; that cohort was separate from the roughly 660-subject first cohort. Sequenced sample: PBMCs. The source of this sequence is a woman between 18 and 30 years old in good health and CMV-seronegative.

DNA of the CDR3: TGTGCCAGCAGTAGGTGGCAGAATAATGAAAAACTGTTTTTT. This gives the protein CASSRWQNNEKLFF. The chain has TRBV19 and TRBJ1-4; D not certain. The CDR3 is made up of 14 amino acids. From germline, CDR1 is LNHDA and CDR2 SQIVND (reference sequence).